This entry lists 7 T cell receptor beta chains sequenced from one sample in a study of T cell responses to AZD1222 COVID-19 vaccine. The protocol was immunoSEQ multiplex PCR, while the TCRdb copy is restricted to in-frame clones and leaves out a portion. The table lists 150,000 to 200,000 clones, over 90% of them singletons. Sequencing was performed on peripheral blood, taken on day 0 of AZD1222 vaccination. These receptors were collected from an adult in good health.

The chain is built from TRBV15 and TRBJ1-3, with unresolved D. Trimming stripped 0 bases from V and 4 bases from J, with 10 bases between. Germline V gives CDR1 LNHNV, CDR2 YYDKDF (reference sequence). The CDR3 covers 15 residues. The CDR3 loop reads CATSRDPRMGNTIYF. Written as DNA, the CDR3 is TGTGCCACCAGCAGAGACCCCCGGATGGGAAACACCATATATTTT. Drawing the rest from reference TRBV15 and TRBJ1-3, the complete variable domain is DAMVIQNPRYQVTQFGKPVTLSCSQTLNHNVMYWYQQKSSQAPKLLFHYYDKDFNNEADTPDNFQSRRPNTSFCFLDIRSPGLGDTAMYLCATSRDPRMGNTIYFGEGSWLTVV.

This clone appeared a single time. This chain uses TRBV6-5 with TRBJ2-7; 8 nucleotides agree with TRBD1. CDR3 size: 15 residues. The ends lost 0 bases at V and 3 bases at J; junction bases unmatched: 4. The V gene's germline CDR1 is MNHEY and CDR2 SVGAGI. CDR3 bases: TGTGCCAGCAGTTACTCCGGACAGGGAGGCTACGAGCAGTACTTC. Translating gives CASSYSGQGGYEQYF.

Only a few counts were recorded for this clone. This chain uses TRBV19 with TRBJ2-6; tentatively, D is TRBD2 (5 bases). Germline V gene data show CDR1 as LNHDA and CDR2 as SQIVND (reference sequence). Trimming cost V 3 bases and J 2 bases, with 11 bases left between them. CDR3 length: 16 amino acids. CDR3 sequence reads: CASSINPGTGANVLTF. DNA of the CDR3: TGTGCCAGTAGTATTAATCCGGGGACTGGGGCCAACGTCCTGACTTTC.

The genes are TRBV10-3 and TRBJ1-1; no clear D. This CDR3 has 13 residues. V was trimmed by 6 bases and J by 1 base, leaving 9 bases between them. The germline CDR1 and CDR2 sequences are ENHRY and SYGVKD. The CDR3 bases are TGTGCCATCAGACCCAAGCAGAACACTGAAGCTTTCTTT. It translates to CAIRPKQNTEAFF.

The gene calls are TRBV11-2 and TRBJ1-2, with TRBD1 matching over 9 bases. The CDR3 length is 15 residues. Germline values: CDR1 SGHAT, CDR2 FQNNGV. V shed 3 bases, J shed 8 bases, and the junction held 10 bases outside the gene matches. The CDR3 DNA sequence: TGTGCCAGCAGCTTGCCGGGACAGGGATCGAGGGGCTACACCTTC. This sequence encodes CASSLPGQGSRGYTF.

This chain links TRBV7-2 with TRBJ2-7; maybe TRBD1 (6 bases). Germline V gene lookup returns CDR1 SGHTA and CDR2 FQGNSA. V shed 4 bases and J shed 5 bases, with 15 bases lying between them. The CDR3 loop spans 14 amino acids. In nucleotides, the CDR3 is TGTGCCAGCAGCTACATTACAGGGTTCCACGAGCAGTACTTC. This translates into CASSYITGFHEQYF. Based on the CDR3 plus reference TRBV7-2 and TRBJ2-7, the full variable domain is GAGVSQSPSNKVTEKGKDVELRCDPISGHTALYWYRQSLGQGLEFLIYFQGNSAPDKSGLPSDRFSAERTGGSVSTLTIQRTQQEDSAVYLCASSYITGFHEQYFGPGTRLTVT.

The V call is TRBV5-1, the J call TRBJ2-5; 8 nucleotides match TRBD1. Losses at the gene ends were 3 bases for V and 1 base for J; bases not matched to a gene: 8. This CDR3 contains 16 residues. CDR1 is SGHRS, CDR2 YFSETQ, per germline. The CDR3 DNA sequence: TGCGCCAGCAGCTGGGGACAGGATTCAGTCCAAGAGACCCAGTACTTC. Residues: CASSWGQDSVQETQYF.